This T cell receptor beta chain was observed in a study of cytomegalovirus exposure and HLA in healthy donors. About the study: The roughly 110 validation repertoires were reported in a later analysis to have been generated on the same platform as the 666 first-cohort repertoires.

It was the approximately 120-subject validation cohort, separate from the roughly 700-subject first cohort, to which the donors belonged. CDR3 size: 15 residues. Trimming took 5 bases from V and 0 from J; bases not matched to a gene: 4. Germline-derived CDR1 and CDR2 are GTSNPN and SVGIG (reference sequence). Findings of the study overall: In the 120 or so validation repertoires, approximately 94% of cluster scores exceeded 0, per a later analysis. A list of roughly 160 TCR beta chains associated with cytomegalovirus was given.

Notes on this clone: What it recognizes is unknown.

Assay used: immunoSEQ multiplex PCR; TCRdb lists only in-frame clones, some missing. The sample has fewer than 95,000 clones, almost 85% seen once. This TCR came from a woman in her late teens or twenties in good health and CMV-seropositive. Sample: PBMCs. J is TRBJ2-6 and V is TRBV30, with TRBD1 matching 7 bases. The CDR3 coding sequence is TGTGCCTGGGGGGACAGACTCTCTGGGGCCAACGTCCTGACTTTC. Translating gives CAWGDRLSGANVLTF. Drawing the rest from reference TRBV30 and TRBJ2-6, the complete variable domain is SQTIHQWPATLVQPVGSPLSLECTVEGTSNPNLYWYRQAAGRGLQLLFYSVGIGQISSEVPQNLSASRPQDRQFILSSKKLLLSDSGFYLCAWGDRLSGANVLTFGAGSRLTVL.